This T cell receptor beta chain emerged from a study of cytomegalovirus exposure and HLA in healthy donors. The germline gives CDR1 SGDLS, CDR2 YYNGEE. V lost 2 bases, J lost 3 bases, and 13 bases lay in between. This CDR3 is built from 15 residues. The PCR used 60 Vbeta and 13 Jbeta primers. Sequencing was performed with immunoSEQ multiplex PCR; in TCRdb, only in-frame clones are kept and a portion is missing. The repertoire includes about 98,000 clones, about 81% of them detected once, and roughly 9.8% sits in the top ten. The receptor comes from a man between 18 and 35 years old in good health and CMV-seropositive. The sample consisted of PBMCs. The chain links TRBV9 to TRBJ2-3; TRBD2 might be the D (5 bases). The CDR3 protein is CASSVGLAVTDTQYF. Here the CDR3 DNA reads TGTGCCAGCAGCGTTGGTCTAGCTGTAACAGATACGCAGTATTTT.